The sequence of this T cell receptor (beta chain) was determined in a study of Ad26.COV2.S vaccination and SARS-CoV-2 variants. This clone was found a few times. Treatment denoted: some 19 received Ad26.COV2.S at low or high dose, single or two shots; 5 received placebo; per-sample allocation not given. Day 63 after the first vaccine or placebo injection was the time point for sampling. Here immunoSEQ multiplex PCR was the method, and the copy in TCRdb shows in-frame clones only, minus some. The table lists about 440,000 clones, approximately 88% of them singletons, with about 13% in the top ten. The germline V gene encodes CDR1 LGHNA and CDR2 YNFKEQ. The CDR3 spans 16 residues. V was cut by 0 bases and J by 3 bases, with 12 bases left in between.

This receptor was taken from a person between 18 and 59 years old who received the Ad26.COV2.S COVID-19 vaccine or a placebo. The sample in question was peripheral blood, obtained in a trial of Ad26.COV2.S vaccine versus placebo. The chain couples TRBV4-2 to TRBJ1-3; maybe TRBD1 (5 bases). The CDR3, as DNA: TGTGCCAGCAGCCAAGATGGTTGGGGCGGTGGAAACACCATATATTTT. Protein product: CASSQDGWGGGNTIYF.